This is a list of T cell receptor beta chains from one sample in a study of T cell repertoires in cytomegalovirus infection. TCRdb used MiXCR to reprocess the reads, holding one entry per CDR3 protein. This repertoire shows about 740,000 distinct CDR3 sequences, roughly 35% found once; its top ten account for around 3%. Sequencing was done on a sample of PBMCs. Receptors originate from a human donor in good health (CMV status not recorded). Some clones in this sample may be carry-over from other donors' samples. The CDR3 runs from the conserved cysteine through the conserved F or W. D genes are given only for firm matches. Clone size is not always given. Where it is, it says once, few, many or a class for expanded clones.

j_call clone_size v_call d_call cdr3_nt cdr3_aa
TRBJ1-4 many TRBV6-1 TRBD1 TGTGCCAGCAGCGCAGGGGGCGCCGGTGAAAAACTGTTTTTT CASSAGGAGEKLFF
TRBJ2-1 few TRBV11-3 TRBD1 TGTGCCAGCAGCTCCGGGACAGGGGACGACAATGAGCAGTTCTTC CASSSGTGDDNEQFF
TRBJ2-7 few TRBV29-1 TRBD1 TGCAGCGTTGCACAGGGGGCGGGCGAGCAGTACTTC CSVAQGAGEQYF
TRBJ2-1 few TRBV28 . TGTGCCACGAGACCAGATTCAGGGTCCCCCTACTACAATGAGCAGTTCTTC CATRPDSGSPYYNEQFF
TRBJ2-3 . TRBV18 . TGTGCCAGCTCACCATTCAGGCTCACTAGCACAGATACGCAGTATTTT CASSPFRLTSTDTQYF
TRBJ2-3 . TRBV7-9 . TGTGCCAGCAGCTTCGTCCCGGGGTCAGATACGCAGTATTTT CASSFVPGSDTQYF
TRBJ2-2 . TRBV24-1 TRBD1 TGTGCCACCAGTGATCTCAACTGGACAGGACGGGAGCTGTTTTTT CATSDLNWTGRELFF
TRBJ2-3 . TRBV29-1 . TGCAGCGTTGTCTTTGTCCGGCTTGCCAGCACAGATACGCAGTATTTT CSVVFVRLASTDTQYF
TRBJ2-2 . TRBV7-2 . TGTGCCAGCAGCTGGGACCAAACCATGGGGGAGCTGTTTTTT CASSWDQTMGELFF
TRBJ2-5 many TRBV6-1 TRBD2 TGTGCCAGCAGTGAAAGCGTTAGCGGGAGACAAGAGACCCAGTACTTC CASSESVSGRQETQYF
TRBJ1-2 . TRBV11-1 . TGTGCCAGCAGCGGGGGACCGAGGAACTATGGCTACACCTTC CASSGGPRNYGYTF
TRBJ1-1 few TRBV2 . TGTGCCAGCAGTGAATTGGCGAACACTGAAGCTTTCTTT CASSELANTEAFF
TRBJ1-4 . TRBV14 . TGTGCCAGCAGCCCTGCCCTATACGAAAAACTGTTTTTT CASSPALYEKLFF
TRBJ1-2 . TRBV20-1 . TGCAGTGCTTGGACCAGTTCAGGCTACACCTTC CSAWTSSGYTF
TRBJ2-3 . TRBV24-1 TRBD2 TGTGCCACCAGTGATCCGCTACGACTAGCGGGAGGGCGAGATACGCAGTATTTT CATSDPLRLAGGRDTQYF
TRBJ2-5 few TRBV7-9 . TGTGCCAGCAGCTTATCGGTAAAAGAGACCCAGTACTTC CASSLSVKETQYF
TRBJ2-5 . TRBV4-2 TRBD1 TGTGCCAGCAGCCAAGTGATACCGGGACAGGGGGAAGAGACCCAGTACTTC CASSQVIPGQGEETQYF
TRBJ2-1 few TRBV5-1 TRBD2 TGCGCCAGCAGCTTAATGACTAGCGGGGGGGCAGGTGAGCAGTTCTTC CASSLMTSGGAGEQFF
TRBJ1-2 many TRBV28 . TGTGCCAGCAGTTGGGTGGGCTATGGCTACACCTTC CASSWVGYGYTF
TRBJ2-2 . TRBV27 TRBD2 TGTGCCAGCAGCAAACTAGCGGGAGGACACACCGGGGAGCTGTTTTTT CASSKLAGGHTGELFF
TRBJ1-5 few TRBV6-6 . TGTGCCAGCAGTTACGACAGATTAAGCAATCAGCCCCAGCATTTT CASSYDRLSNQPQHF
TRBJ1-5 . TRBV27 TRBD1 TGTGCCAGCAGTTCCCGCCGGACAGGGAATCAGCCCCAGCATTTT CASSSRRTGNQPQHF
TRBJ1-3 few TRBV28 TRBD1 TGTGCCAGCAGTTTCGGGGGACAGGGTGACGGAAACACCATATATTTT CASSFGGQGDGNTIYF
TRBJ1-2 many TRBV19 . TGTGCCAGTAGTGCGCTATACTACAACTATGGCTACACCTTC CASSALYYNYGYTF
TRBJ1-2 . TRBV3-1 TRBD1 TGTGCCAGCAGCGAGACAGGGGGGGCCTATGGCTACACCTTC CASSETGGAYGYTF
TRBJ2-3 . TRBV19 TRBD1 TGTGCCAGTAGTCCAACCAGGGACAGCCGTAGCACAGATACGCAGTATTTT CASSPTRDSRSTDTQYF
TRBJ2-5 . TRBV12-3/TRBV12-4 . TGTGCCTGCAGTCGTCCCCCGGCCCAAGAGACCCAGTACTTC CACSRPPAQETQYF
TRBJ2-7 few TRBV7-2 . TGTGCCAGCAGCTTAGATACGACCCTTATCTACGAGCAGTACTTC CASSLDTTLIYEQYF
TRBJ1-3 . TRBV7-6 . TGTGCCAGCAGCTTATCCCAGGGTAGAGGAAACACCATATATTTT CASSLSQGRGNTIYF
TRBJ1-1 . TRBV27 . TGTGCCAGCAGTCCGGGGACATTCGGCACTGAAGCTTTCTTT CASSPGTFGTEAFF
TRBJ2-1 many TRBV7-2 TRBD2 TGTGCCAGCACCCCGCGGACTAGCGTCATTGCTGAGCAGTTCTTC CASTPRTSVIAEQFF
TRBJ2-1 . TRBV4-1 TRBD1 TGCGCCAGCAGAGGGGGCTACTCCTACAATGAGCAGTTCTTC CASRGGYSYNEQFF
TRBJ1-1 once TRBV28 TRBD1 TGTGCCAGCAGGACAGGGGAATGGTACACTGACGCTTTCTTT CASRTGEWYTDAFF